The 22 T cell receptor beta chains in this list originate from one sample, sequenced in a study of T-cell reconstitution after alpha-beta-depleted transplantation in children. Unique molecular identifiers featured in how the TCRbeta library was prepared. TCRdb redid the calling of the PCR reads with MiXCR, one entry per CDR3 protein. The data hold under 300,000 distinct CDR3 sequences, with 9.7% observed a single time. Sample: PBMCs from the stem cell graft donor, taken from the stem cell graft. The receptor set was obtained from a human donor who donated a stem cell graft to a child with SCID.

This clonotype was seen ten or more times. This chain uses TRBV29-1 with TRBJ2-2; D tentatively reads TRBD1 or TRBD2 (5 bases each). CDR3 length: 12 residues. Per the germline V gene, CDR1 is SQVTM and CDR2 is ANQGSEA. V lost 4 bases, J lost 7 bases, and 10 bases lay in between. For the CDR3, the DNA is TGCAGCGTTGGAGGGACGGGCGGGGAGCTGTTTTTT. This encodes CSVGGTGGELFF.

This clonotype showed up many times. The chain has TRBV7-8 and TRBJ2-2; TRBD1 matches 9 bases. The J segment lost 4 bases and the V segment lost 2 bases, leaving 5 bases of the junction unmatched. Germline values: CDR1 SGHVS, CDR2 FQNEAQ. The CDR3 loop spans 16 amino acids. DNA of the CDR3: TGTGCCAGCAGCTTAAGGGACAGGGCCAGCACCGGGGAGCTGTTTTTT. Protein: CASSLRDRASTGELFF.

This clonotype appeared many times. The chain has TRBV5-5 and TRBJ2-1; 7 bases line up with TRBD1. The CDR3 is made up of 16 amino acids. Trimming took 5 bases from V and 5 from J; bases not matched to a gene: 13. Germline V gives CDR1 SGHKS, CDR2 YYEKEE (reference sequence). The CDR3 sequence: CASRLLPGQTNNEQFF. CDR3 bases: TGTGCCAGCAGACTATTACCGGGACAGACAAACAATGAGCAGTTCTTC. Drawing the rest from reference TRBV5-5 and TRBJ2-1, the complete variable domain is DAGVTQSPTHLIKTRGQQVTLRCSPISGHKSVSWYQQVLGQGPQFIFQYYEKEERGRGNFPDRFSARQFPNYSSELNVNALLLGDSALYLCASRLLPGQTNNEQFFGPGTRLTVL.

This clonotype came up many times. The rearrangement links TRBV5-1 to TRBJ1-1; D perhaps matches TRBD1 (5 bases). The CDR3 is 15 residues long. Germline V gene sequence: CDR1 SGHRS, CDR2 YFSETQ. The V end was cut by 0 bases, the J end by 0 bases, with 9 bases between. This CDR3 is CASSLAGTLNTEAFF. The CDR3 DNA sequence: TGCGCCAGCAGCTTGGCCGGGACCCTGAACACTGAAGCTTTCTTT.

This clonotype has ten or more counts. This chain uses TRBV20-1 with TRBJ2-5, with D possibly TRBD1 on 5 matching bases. Germline V gene data show CDR1 as DFQATT and CDR2 as SNEGSKA (reference sequence). V lost 5 bases to trimming and J lost 5 bases, with 12 bases between them. This CDR3 spans 12 amino acids. The CDR3 sequence is CSAVTDQETQYF. The CDR3 region has the DNA TGCAGTGCTGTGACAGATCAGGAGACCCAGTACTTC.

A remark on this clonotype: A much larger clone sits a single nucleotide away, making a read error possible. No conserved phenylalanine or tryptophan is present at the end of the CDR3, so a read error is the likely explanation. J is TRBJ2-3 and V is TRBV5-1; no firm D call. The CDR3 is made up of 14 amino acids. Germline V gene sequence: CDR1 SGHRS, CDR2 YFSETQ. Between the trimmed V and J ends, which lost 0 bases and 5 bases, there was a span of 10 bases. The CDR3 nucleotides are TGCGCCAGCAGCTTGGGTGTCACACAAGATACGCAGTATTCT. This sequence encodes CASSLGVTQDTQYS.

This clonotype was picked up many times. The chain recombines TRBV7-8 with TRBJ1-2; D is unresolved. The V gene's germline CDR1 is SGHVS and CDR2 FQNEAQ. This CDR3 is 14 amino acids long. V lost 1 base and J 1 base, leaving 7 bases between the germline ends. CDR3 in DNA: TGTGCCAGCAGCTTAGTAGCCCATAACTATGGCTACACCTTC. Translated: CASSLVAHNYGYTF.

This clonotype was recorded many times. The rearrangement links TRBV7-8 to TRBJ1-2; possible D gene TRBD1, 6 bases. Germline loops: CDR1 SGHVS, CDR2 FQNEAQ. Trimming took off 1 base at V and 2 bases at J, with 11 bases between the two ends. The CDR3 totals 15 residues. CDR3 nucleotides: TGTGCCAGCAGCTTAGAAGTTGGGGGCAACTATGGCTACACCTTC. Translating gives CASSLEVGGNYGYTF.

This clonotype was seen ten or more times. This chain links TRBV15 with TRBJ2-7, with no clear D. Germline V CDR1 and CDR2: LNHNV, YYDKDF (reference sequence). V lost 0 bases, J lost 2 bases, and 8 bases lay in between. This CDR3 comprises 14 residues. CDR3 protein: CATSRDLGTYEQYF. The CDR3 DNA reads as TGTGCCACCAGCAGAGATTTAGGAACCTACGAGCAGTACTTC.

Only a few counts were recorded for this clonotype. This sequence joins TRBV5-1 and TRBJ1-1; D unclear. V was clipped by 1 base and J by 4 bases, with 14 bases between them. The CDR3 covers 15 residues. In germline, CDR1 is SGHRS, CDR2 YFSETQ. The CDR3 bases are TGCGCCAGCAGCTTGTTCGGGCAGGATGGCACTGAAGCTTTCTTT. Translation gives CASSLFGQDGTEAFF.

This clonotype was seen ten or more times. The chain is built from TRBV10-3 and TRBJ1-1, with 8 bases aligning to TRBD1. This CDR3 has 13 amino acids. The V gene end was trimmed by 5 bases and the J gene end by 3 bases; junction bases not matched to a gene: 2. Germline V CDR1 and CDR2: ENHRY, SYGVKD. The CDR3 here is CAISLTGDTEAFF. The CDR3 DNA is TGTGCCATCAGTCTGACAGGGGACACTGAAGCTTTCTTT.

This clonotype was detected many times. The chain has TRBV15 and TRBJ1-1; perhaps TRBD1 as D (5 bases). Trimming left V 8 bases short and J 0 bases short, with 10 bases between. The germline V gene has CDR1 LNHNV and CDR2 YYDKDF (reference sequence). The CDR3 covers 13 residues. The CDR3 protein is CATGTLMNTEAFF. The CDR3 region has the DNA TGTGCCACCGGGACCCTCATGAACACTGAAGCTTTCTTT.

This clonotype was found many times. V and J are TRBV4-3 and TRBJ1-5; D is unclear. Germline CDR1 and CDR2: LGHNA and YSLEER. V was pared by 1 base and J by 4 bases, with 8 bases between. The CDR3 runs to 14 residues. As DNA, the CDR3 is TGCGCCAGCAGCCAAGCTTGGGGTAATCAGCCCCAGCATTTT. This codes for CASSQAWGNQPQHF.

Many counts were recorded for this clonotype. V is TRBV11-2 and J is TRBJ2-5; unclear D gene. This CDR3 region has 14 residues. Per the germline V gene, CDR1 is SGHAT and CDR2 is FQNNGV. V lost 1 base and J 2 bases, leaving 8 bases between the germline ends. The CDR3 bases are TGTGCCAGCAGCTTAGGCAGATGGCAAGAGACCCAGTACTTC. Translated: CASSLGRWQETQYF.

Only a few counts were recorded for this clonotype. The rearrangement links TRBV5-1 to TRBJ2-5; D call uncertain. V was cut by 2 bases and J by 1 base, with 9 bases left in between. This CDR3 region has 14 residues. CDR1 and CDR2 (germline): SGHRS, YFSETQ. The CDR3 reads CASSFNLIQETQYF. The CDR3 DNA follows: TGCGCCAGCAGCTTTAATCTCATCCAAGAGACCCAGTACTTC.

This clonotype was detected many times. The CDR3 DNA follows: TGTGCCAGCAGTTCAATGAGTCGCGGGGTTTTCAATCAGCCCCAGCATTTT. This sequence encodes CASSSMSRGVFNQPQHF. The V and J genes are TRBV28 and TRBJ1-5; D is uncertain. The CDR3 is 17 amino acids. Germline V lookup: CDR1 MDHEN, CDR2 SYDVKM. V was pared by 4 bases and J by 3 bases, with 19 bases between.

At least ten counts were recorded for this clonotype. This chain joins TRBV7-2 and TRBJ1-2; 7 nucleotides agree with TRBD1. V gave up 4 bases and J gave up 8 bases; unmatched junction bases: 10. Germline loops: CDR1 SGHTA, CDR2 FQGNSA. The CDR3 is 14 amino acids. CDR3 nucleotide sequence: TGTGCCAGCAGCTCTCGACAGGGTTCGGGCGGCTACACCTTC. Protein product: CASSSRQGSGGYTF. The full variable domain, in which reference TRBV7-2 and TRBJ1-2 provide the parts outside the CDR3, is GAGVSQSPSNKVTEKGKDVELRCDPISGHTALYWYRQSLGQGLEFLIYFQGNSAPDKSGLPSDRFSAERTGGSVSTLTIQRTQQEDSAVYLCASSSRQGSGGYTFGSGTRLTVV.

The table lists this clonotype with many counts. The chain uses TRBV19 and TRBJ1-1; unclear D gene. Germline CDR1 is LNHDA and CDR2 is SQIVND (reference sequence). The CDR3 contains 14 residues. V was trimmed by 7 bases and J by 1 base, leaving 13 bases between them. The CDR3 sequence: CASTSTWGNTEAFF. In DNA, the CDR3 is TGTGCCAGTACCTCGACCTGGGGGAACACTGAAGCTTTCTTT.

In this sample, this clonotype turned up many times. This rearrangement joins TRBV20-1 to TRBJ1-5, with D possibly matching TRBD1 (5 bases). Germline V CDR1 and CDR2: DFQATT, SNEGSKA (reference sequence). The CDR3 runs to 13 residues. Trimming stripped 1 base from V and 5 bases from J, with 9 bases between. CDR3 region: CSARGQRDQPQHF. CDR3 bases: TGCAGTGCTAGAGGACAGCGTGATCAGCCCCAGCATTTT.

This clonotype was detected a few times. This chain connects TRBV5-1 to TRBJ2-7, with D hard to call. Trimming removed 1 base from V and 0 bases from J, with 11 bases in between. The CDR3 spans 15 residues. The germline CDR1 and CDR2 sequences are SGHRS and YFSETQ. CDR3 nucleotides: TGCGCCAGCAGCTTGAACCCTTCGAGCTCCTACGAGCAGTACTTC. Encoded protein: CASSLNPSSSYEQYF.

This clonotype came up many times. The V call is TRBV7-9, the J call TRBJ1-6; 7 bases are a match to TRBD1. The CDR3 extends over 16 amino acids. V shed 5 bases, J shed 2 bases, and the junction held 6 bases outside the gene matches. CDR1 and CDR2 (germline): SEHNR, FQNEAQ (reference sequence). CDR3 DNA sequence: TGTGCCAGCAGCGACCAGGGGGTTACCTATAATTCACCCCTCCACTTT. Protein: CASSDQGVTYNSPLHF.

This clonotype was observed a handful of times. This chain's CDR3 is CASSLEGVGFSEQFF. CDR3 DNA: TGCGCCAGCAGCTTGGAAGGGGTGGGGTTCAGTGAGCAGTTCTTC. The V call is TRBV5-1, the J call TRBJ2-1; TRBD1 might be the D (5 bases). This CDR3 region has 15 residues. V gave up 0 bases and J gave up 9 bases, with 16 bases separating them. Germline V gene lookup returns CDR1 SGHRS and CDR2 YFSETQ.